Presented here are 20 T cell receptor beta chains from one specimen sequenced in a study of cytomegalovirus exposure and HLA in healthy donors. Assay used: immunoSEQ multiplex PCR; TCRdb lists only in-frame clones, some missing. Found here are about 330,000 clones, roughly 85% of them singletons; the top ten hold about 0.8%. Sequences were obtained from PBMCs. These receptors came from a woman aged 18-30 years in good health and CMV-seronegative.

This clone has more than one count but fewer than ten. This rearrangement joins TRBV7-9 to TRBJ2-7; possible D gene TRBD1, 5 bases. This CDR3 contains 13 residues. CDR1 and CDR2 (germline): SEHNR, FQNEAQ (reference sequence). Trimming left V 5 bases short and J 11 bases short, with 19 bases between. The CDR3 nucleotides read TGTGCCAGCAGCGCCACACCCCAGGGTGTCGAGTACTTC. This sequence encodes CASSATPQGVEYF.

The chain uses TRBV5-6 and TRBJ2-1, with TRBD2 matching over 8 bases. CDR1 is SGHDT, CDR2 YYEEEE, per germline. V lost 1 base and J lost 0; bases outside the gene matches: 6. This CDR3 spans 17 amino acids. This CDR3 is CASSLSLLAGSYNEQFF. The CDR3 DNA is TGTGCCAGCAGCTTGTCCCTCCTAGCGGGCTCCTACAATGAGCAGTTCTTC.

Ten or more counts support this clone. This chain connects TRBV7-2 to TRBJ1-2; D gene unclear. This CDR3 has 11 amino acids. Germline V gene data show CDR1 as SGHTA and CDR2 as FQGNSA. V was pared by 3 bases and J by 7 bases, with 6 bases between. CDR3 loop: CASSLVGGYTF. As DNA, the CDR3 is TGTGCCAGCAGCTTGGTCGGTGGCTACACCTTC.

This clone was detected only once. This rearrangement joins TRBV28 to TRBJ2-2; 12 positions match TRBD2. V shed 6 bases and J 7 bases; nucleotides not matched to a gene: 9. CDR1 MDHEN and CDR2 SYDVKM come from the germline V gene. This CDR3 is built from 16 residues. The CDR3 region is CASSLWASGRGGELFF. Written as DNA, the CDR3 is TGTGCCAGCAGCTTGTGGGCTAGCGGGAGGGGCGGGGAGCTGTTTTTT.

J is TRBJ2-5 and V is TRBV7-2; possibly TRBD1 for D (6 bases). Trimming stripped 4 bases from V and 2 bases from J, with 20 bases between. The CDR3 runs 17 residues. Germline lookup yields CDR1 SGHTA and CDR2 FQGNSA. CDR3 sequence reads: CASSSRVIGGVQETQYF. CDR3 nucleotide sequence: TGTGCCAGCAGCTCGCGAGTTATAGGGGGAGTGCAAGAGACCCAGTACTTC.

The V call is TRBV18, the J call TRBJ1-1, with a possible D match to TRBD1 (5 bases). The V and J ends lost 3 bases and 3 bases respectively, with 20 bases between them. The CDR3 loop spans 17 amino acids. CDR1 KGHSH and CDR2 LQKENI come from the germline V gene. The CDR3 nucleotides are TGTGCCAGCTCACCTTCTTTAGATGTGTGGGGGGACACTGAAGCTTTCTTT. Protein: CASSPSLDVWGDTEAFF.

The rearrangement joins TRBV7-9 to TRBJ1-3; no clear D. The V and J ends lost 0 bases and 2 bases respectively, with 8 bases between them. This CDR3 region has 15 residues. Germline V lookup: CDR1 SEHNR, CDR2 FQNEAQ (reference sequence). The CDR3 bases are TGTGCCAGCAGCTTAGCCTTAGTTACTGGAAACACCATATATTTT. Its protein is CASSLALVTGNTIYF.

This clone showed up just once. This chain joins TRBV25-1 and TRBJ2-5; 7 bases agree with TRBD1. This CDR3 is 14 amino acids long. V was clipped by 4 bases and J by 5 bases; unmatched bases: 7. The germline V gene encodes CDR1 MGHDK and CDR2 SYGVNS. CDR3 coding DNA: TGTGCCAGCAGTGGTGACAGGGCGTACGAGACCCAGTACTTC. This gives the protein CASSGDRAYETQYF.

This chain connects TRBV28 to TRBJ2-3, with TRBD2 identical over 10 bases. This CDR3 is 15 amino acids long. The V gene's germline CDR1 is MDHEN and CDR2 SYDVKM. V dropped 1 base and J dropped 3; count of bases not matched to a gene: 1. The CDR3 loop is CASSLFSGRTDTQYF. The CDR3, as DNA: TGTGCCAGCAGTTTATTTAGCGGGAGGACAGATACGCAGTATTTT.

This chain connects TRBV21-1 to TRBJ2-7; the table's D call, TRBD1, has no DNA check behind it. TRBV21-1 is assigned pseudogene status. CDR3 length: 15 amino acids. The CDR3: CASSKEEAGPYEQYF. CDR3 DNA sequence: TGTGCCAGCAGCAAAGAAGAGGCAGGGCCCTACGAGCAGTACTTC.

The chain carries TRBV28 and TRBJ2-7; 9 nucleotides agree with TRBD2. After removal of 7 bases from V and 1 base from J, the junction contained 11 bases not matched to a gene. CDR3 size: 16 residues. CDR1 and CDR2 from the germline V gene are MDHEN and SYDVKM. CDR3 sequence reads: CASTTSVAGGSYEQYF. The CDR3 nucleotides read TGTGCCAGCACCACCTCCGTGGCGGGAGGGTCCTACGAGCAGTACTTC.

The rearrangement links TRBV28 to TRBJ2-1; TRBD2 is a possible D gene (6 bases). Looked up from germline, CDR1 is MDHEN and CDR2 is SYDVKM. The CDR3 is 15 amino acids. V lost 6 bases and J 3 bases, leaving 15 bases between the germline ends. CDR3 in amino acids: CASRVRASDYNEQFF. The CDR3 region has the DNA TGTGCCAGCAGGGTCCGGGCTAGCGACTACAATGAGCAGTTCTTC.

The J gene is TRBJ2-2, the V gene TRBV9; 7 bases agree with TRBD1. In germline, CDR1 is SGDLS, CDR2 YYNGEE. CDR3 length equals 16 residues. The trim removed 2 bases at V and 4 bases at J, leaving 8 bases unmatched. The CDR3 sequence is CASSVGSQGVTGELFF. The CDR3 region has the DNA TGTGCCAGCAGCGTTGGGTCCCAGGGGGTCACCGGGGAGCTGTTTTTT. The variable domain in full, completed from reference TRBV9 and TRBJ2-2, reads DSGVTQTPKHLITATGQRVTLRCSPRSGDLSVYWYQQSLDQGLQFLIQYYNGEERAKGNILERFSAQQFPDLHSELNLSSLELGDSALYFCASSVGSQGVTGELFFGEGSRLTVL.

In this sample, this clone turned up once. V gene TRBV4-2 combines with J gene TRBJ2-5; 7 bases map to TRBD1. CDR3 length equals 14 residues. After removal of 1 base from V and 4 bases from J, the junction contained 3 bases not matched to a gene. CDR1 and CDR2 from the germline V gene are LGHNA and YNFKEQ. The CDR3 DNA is TGTGCCAGCAGCCAAGCAAGGGGGCGAGAGACCCAGTACTTC. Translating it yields CASSQARGRETQYF.

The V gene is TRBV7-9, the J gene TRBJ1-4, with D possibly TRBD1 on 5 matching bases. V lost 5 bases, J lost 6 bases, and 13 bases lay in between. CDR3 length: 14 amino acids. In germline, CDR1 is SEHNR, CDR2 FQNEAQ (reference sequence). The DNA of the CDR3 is TGTGCCAGCAGCCCGACAGATATAGATGAAAAACTGTTTTTT. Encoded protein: CASSPTDIDEKLFF. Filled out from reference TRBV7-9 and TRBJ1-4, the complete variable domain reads DTGVSQNPRHKITKRGQNVTFRCDPISEHNRLYWYRQTLGQGPEFLTYFQNEAQLEKSRLLSDRFSAERPKGSFSTLEIQRTEQGDSAMYLCASSPTDIDEKLFFGSGTQLSVL.

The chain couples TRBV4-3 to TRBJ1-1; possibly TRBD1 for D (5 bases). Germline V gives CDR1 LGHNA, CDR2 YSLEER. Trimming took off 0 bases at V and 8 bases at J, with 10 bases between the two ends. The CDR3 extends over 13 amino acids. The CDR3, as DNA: TGCGCCAGCAGCCAAGACAGGGTCTCCGAAGCTTTCTTT. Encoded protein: CASSQDRVSEAFF.

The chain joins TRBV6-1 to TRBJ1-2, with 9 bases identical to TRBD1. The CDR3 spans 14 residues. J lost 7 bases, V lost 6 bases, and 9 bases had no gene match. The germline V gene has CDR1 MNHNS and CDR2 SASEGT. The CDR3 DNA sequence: TGTGCCAGCAGCCCTCGGGACAGGGTGGGTGGCTACACCTTC. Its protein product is CASSPRDRVGGYTF.

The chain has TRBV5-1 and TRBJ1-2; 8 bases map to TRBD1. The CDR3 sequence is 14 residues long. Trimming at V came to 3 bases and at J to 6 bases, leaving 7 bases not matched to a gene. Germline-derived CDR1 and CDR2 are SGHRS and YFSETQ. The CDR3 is CASSSGQDGHGYTF. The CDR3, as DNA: TGCGCCAGCAGCTCGGGACAGGATGGACATGGCTACACCTTC.

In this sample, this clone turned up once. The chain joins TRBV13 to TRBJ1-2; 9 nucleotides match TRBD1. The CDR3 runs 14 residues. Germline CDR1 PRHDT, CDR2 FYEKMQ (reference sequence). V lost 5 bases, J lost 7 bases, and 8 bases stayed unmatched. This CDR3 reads CASSPPGQGGGYTF. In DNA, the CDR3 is TGTGCCAGCAGCCCCCCGGGACAGGGTGGTGGCTACACCTTC.

In DNA, the CDR3 is TGTGCCAGCAGTGTACACTCTGGGGCCAACGTCCTGACTTTC. Its translation: CASSVHSGANVLTF. The chain is built from TRBV27 and TRBJ2-6, with D unclear. The CDR3 extends over 14 amino acids. V lost 5 bases to trimming and J lost 0 bases, with 5 bases between them. CDR1 MNHEY and CDR2 SMNVEV come from the germline V gene (reference sequence).